Below are 29 T cell receptor beta chains sequenced from a single sample in a study of identical twins. TCRdb redid the calling of the 5' RACE reads with MiXCR, one entry per CDR3 protein. The repertoire holds roughly 1.6 million distinct CDR3 sequences, with around 29% as singletons. The specimen was cord blood. Every receptor here comes from a newborn girl in good health.

This clonotype occurred a few times. The J gene is TRBJ2-5, the V gene TRBV28; the D gene is possibly TRBD1 (6 bases). V was pared by 3 bases and J by 1 base, with 9 bases between. This CDR3 has 14 residues. CDR1 MDHEN and CDR2 SYDVKM come from the germline V gene. This chain's CDR3 is CASSFRQAQETQYF. CDR3 coding DNA: TGTGCCAGCAGTTTCCGACAGGCCCAAGAGACCCAGTACTTC. The variable domain in full, with the rest retrieved from reference TRBV28 and TRBJ2-5, is DVKVTQSSRYLVKRTGEKVFLECVQDMDHENMFWYRQDPGLGLRLIYFSYDVKMKEKGDIPEGYSVSREKKERFSLILESASTNQTSMYLCASSFRQAQETQYFGPGTRLLVL.

This clonotype was found many times. The chain has TRBV4-2 and TRBJ2-5; TRBD2 aligns across 8 bases. J lost 3 bases, V lost 2 bases, and 2 bases had no gene match. The CDR3 sequence is 14 residues long. CDR1 is LGHNA, CDR2 YNFKEQ, per germline. CDR3 residues: CASSQRSGEETQYF. The CDR3, as DNA: TGTGCCAGCAGCCAACGTAGCGGGGAAGAGACCCAGTACTTC.

Note on this clonotype: Its ends do not fully match the called genes, so a read error is possible. The gene calls are TRBV10-3 and TRBJ2-1, with no clear D. Germline CDR1 ENHRY, CDR2 SYGVKD. CDR3 length equals 11 residues. This CDR3 reads CAISESGERFF. The CDR3 nucleotides read TGTGCCATCAGTGAGTCAGGTGAGCGGTTCTTC.

This clonotype has only a few counts. The chain has TRBV20-1 and TRBJ2-7, with 10 positions matching TRBD1. In germline, CDR1 is DFQATT, CDR2 SNEGSKA (reference sequence). The CDR3 loop spans 14 amino acids. V lost 6 bases, J lost 3 bases, and 8 bases stayed unmatched. The CDR3 sequence is CSAPRTGGIYEQYF. DNA of the CDR3: TGCAGTGCACCACGGACAGGGGGAATCTACGAGCAGTACTTC.

The chain couples TRBV10-2 to TRBJ1-4; 8 bases fit TRBD1. V was clipped by 6 bases and J by 7 bases; unmatched bases: 4. Germline V gene lookup returns CDR1 WSHSY and CDR2 SAAADI. This CDR3 contains 13 residues. The CDR3 sequence is CASSPGQAEKLFF. DNA of the CDR3: TGCGCCAGCAGCCCGGGACAGGCTGAAAAACTGTTTTTT.

Only a few counts were recorded for this clonotype. The chain employs TRBV20-1 and TRBJ2-7; a weak D match, TRBD2 (6 bases). Germline-derived CDR1 and CDR2 are DFQATT and SNEGSKA (reference sequence). This CDR3 contains 15 residues. V lost 0 bases to trimming and J lost 0 bases, with 12 bases between them. This CDR3 is CSARDLRRGSYEQYF. DNA for the CDR3: TGCAGTGCTAGAGATCTTAGGAGGGGCTCCTACGAGCAGTACTTC.

This clonotype was observed a few times. The gene calls are TRBV7-2 and TRBJ1-2; perhaps TRBD1 as D (5 bases). Between the trimmed V and J ends, which lost 5 bases and 0 bases, there was a span of 13 bases. The CDR3 sequence is 15 residues long. CDR1 and CDR2 (germline): SGHTA, FQGNSA. The CDR3 bases are TGTGCCAGCAGCGTCCGGGACGAAGCTAACTATGGCTACACCTTC. The encoded protein is CASSVRDEANYGYTF. The variable domain in full, completed from reference TRBV7-2 and TRBJ1-2, reads GAGVSQSPSNKVTEKGKDVELRCDPISGHTALYWYRQSLGQGLEFLIYFQGNSAPDKSGLPSDRFSAERTGGSVSTLTIQRTQQEDSAVYLCASSVRDEANYGYTFGSGTRLTVV.

This clonotype was detected once. V is TRBV12-3 or TRBV12-4 and J is TRBJ2-1; TRBD1 matches 7 bases. Unmatched junction bases numbered 11, after V lost 6 bases and J lost 9 bases. CDR3 length: 14 amino acids. CDR3 in amino acids: CASSPGTANTEQFF. In DNA form, the CDR3 reads TGTGCCAGCAGCCCTGGGACAGCGAACACTGAGCAGTTCTTC.

The chain is built from TRBV9 and TRBJ1-2, with 9 bases lining up with TRBD1. CDR1 SGDLS and CDR2 YYNGEE come from the germline V gene. The V and J ends lost 5 bases and 8 bases, in that order; junction bases with no gene match: 4. This CDR3 spans 12 amino acids. The DNA of the CDR3 is TGTGCCAGCAGAACAGGGGGCAGGGGCTACACCTTC. This codes for CASRTGGRGYTF. The complete variable domain, with remaining parts taken from reference TRBV9 and TRBJ1-2, reads DSGVTQTPKHLITATGQRVTLRCSPRSGDLSVYWYQQSLDQGLQFLIQYYNGEERAKGNILERFSAQQFPDLHSELNLSSLELGDSALYFCASRTGGRGYTFGSGTRLTVV.

This clonotype has ten or more counts. The chain recombines TRBV12-3 or TRBV12-4 with TRBJ2-7; D remains unclear. The CDR3 covers 13 residues. The V end was cut by 3 bases, the J end by 1 base, with 7 bases between. CDR3 protein: CASSFPQSYEQYF. The CDR3 region has the DNA TGTGCCAGCAGTTTTCCTCAATCCTACGAGCAGTACTTC.

The chain couples TRBV6-6 to TRBJ1-5, with D hard to call. Trimming stripped 0 bases from V and 4 bases from J, with 13 bases between. The CDR3 length is 16 residues. Germline V gene lookup returns CDR1 MNHNY and CDR2 SVGAGI (reference sequence). CDR3 sequence reads: CASSYSASGYNQPQHF. CDR3 bases: TGTGCCAGCAGTTACTCGGCGTCAGGCTATAATCAGCCCCAGCATTTT.

This clonotype was counted only a few times. V is TRBV18 and J is TRBJ1-6, with D unresolved. Germline V lookup: CDR1 KGHSH, CDR2 LQKENI. The CDR3 contains 13 residues. V was shortened by 5 bases and J by 6 bases, with 8 bases between the two germline ends. CDR3 DNA: TGTGCCAGCTCAGGCCAATCTAATTCACCCCTCCACTTT. Its protein is CASSGQSNSPLHF.

This clonotype was recorded a few times. This chain links TRBV15 with TRBJ1-2; no firm D call. CDR3 length: 16 residues. Looked up from germline, CDR1 is LNHNV and CDR2 is YYDKDF (reference sequence). V was pared by 0 bases and J by 0 bases, with 11 bases between. This CDR3 reads CATSRDGRVANYGYTF. CDR3 DNA sequence: TGTGCCACCAGCAGAGATGGGAGGGTAGCTAACTATGGCTACACCTTC.

This rearrangement joins TRBV20-1 to TRBJ2-7; 10 bases map to TRBD2. The CDR3 runs 16 residues. The germline V gene encodes CDR1 DFQATT and CDR2 SNEGSKA (reference sequence). J gave up 3 bases and V 0 bases, and 8 bases lay outside the gene matches. For the CDR3, the DNA is TGCAGTGCTAGAGATCGGCCTAGCGGGAGTAACTACGAGCAGTACTTC. It yields the protein CSARDRPSGSNYEQYF.

This clonotype was seen a handful of times. The V gene is TRBV15, the J gene TRBJ2-7; maybe TRBD2 (5 bases). There are 14 residues in the CDR3. Germline V lookup: CDR1 LNHNV, CDR2 YYDKDF (reference sequence). V was pared by 3 bases and J by 2 bases, with 11 bases between. CDR3 sequence reads: CATSSSDWPYEQYF. In nucleotides, the CDR3 is TGTGCCACCAGCAGTTCGGACTGGCCCTACGAGCAGTACTTC.

CDR3 region: CASSQDEWQPQHF. The DNA for the CDR3 is TGCGCCAGCAGCCAAGATGAATGGCAGCCCCAGCATTTT. The V gene is TRBV4-1, the J gene TRBJ1-5; D not resolved. In germline, CDR1 is MGHRA, CDR2 YSYEKL. Trimming left V 0 bases short and J 7 bases short, with 7 bases between. CDR3 length: 13 residues.

The chain is built from TRBV10-3 and TRBJ1-1; D unresolved. This CDR3 is built from 13 residues. V was trimmed by 3 bases and J by 13 bases, leaving 18 bases between them. Germline CDR1 and CDR2: ENHRY and SYGVKD. In DNA, the CDR3 is TGTGCCATCAGTGAAGCCGGCTCTAGTGAGCTTTTCTTT. Translation gives CAISEAGSSELFF.

This clonotype turned up a few times. The genes are TRBV7-2 and TRBJ2-3; TRBD2 agrees at 7 bases. The CDR3 contains 16 residues. V was clipped by 3 bases and J by 0 bases; unmatched bases: 6. Germline values: CDR1 SGHTA, CDR2 FQGNSA. The CDR3 region is CASSLTGGTSTDTQYF. The CDR3 DNA follows: TGTGCCAGCAGCTTGACCGGGGGGACTAGCACAGATACGCAGTATTTT.

The chain employs TRBV28 and TRBJ2-3; D remains ambiguous. The CDR3 totals 16 residues. V was clipped by 2 bases and J by 4 bases, with 16 bases between them. Germline CDR1 MDHEN, CDR2 SYDVKM. The CDR3 DNA sequence: TGTGCCAGCAGTTTACTGGCCCATGCCCGTTCAGATACGCAGTATTTT. Translating gives CASSLLAHARSDTQYF.

This clonotype occurred a few times. V is TRBV27 and J is TRBJ1-2, with D tentatively TRBD1 (5 bases). Trimming stripped 2 bases from V and 0 bases from J, with 10 bases between. Germline V CDR1 and CDR2: MNHEY, SMNVEV (reference sequence). This CDR3 comprises 15 residues. The CDR3 coding sequence is TGTGCCAGCAGTTTAAGGGGACCAACTAACTATGGCTACACCTTC. Translating gives CASSLRGPTNYGYTF.

This chain uses TRBV5-1 with TRBJ2-1; TRBD2 aligns across 9 bases. This CDR3 is 15 amino acids long. Germline CDR1 SGHRS, CDR2 YFSETQ. V trimming: 4 bases; J trimming: 7 bases; junction bases outside the gene matches: 9. The CDR3 sequence: CASSPTSGLLNEQFF. In DNA, the CDR3 is TGCGCCAGCAGCCCTACTAGCGGGTTATTGAATGAGCAGTTCTTC.

Comment on this clonotype: A much larger clone is a single base away; this may be a read error. The conserved phenylalanine or tryptophan normally closing the CDR3 is absent here, so this likely arose from a read error. The chain's CDR3 is CASRLAGLYEQYY. The CDR3 region has the DNA TGCGCCAGCAGACTAGCGGGGCTCTACGAGCAGTACTAC. The rearrangement links TRBV5-1 to TRBJ2-7; TRBD2 aligns across 10 bases. Germline CDR1 and CDR2: SGHRS and YFSETQ. CDR3 length: 13 residues. With V trimmed by 5 bases and J by 3 bases, 2 bases remained unmatched.

The rearrangement joins TRBV29-1 to TRBJ2-1, with 7 bases that match TRBD1. The CDR3 covers 13 residues. The V and J ends lost 7 bases and 4 bases, in that order; junction bases with no gene match: 7. The germline V gene has CDR1 SQVTM and CDR2 ANQGSEA. The CDR3: CSAGKGAYNEQFF. The CDR3 region has the DNA TGCAGCGCTGGGAAGGGGGCGTACAATGAGCAGTTCTTC.

This chain connects TRBV4-2 to TRBJ2-6, with D possibly matching TRBD1 (5 bases). Germline loops: CDR1 LGHNA, CDR2 YNFKEQ. This CDR3 comprises 15 residues. With 1 base removed from V and 4 bases from J, the gap between germline ends came to 8 bases. CDR3: CASSQVGHGANVLTF. CDR3 bases: TGTGCCAGCAGCCAAGTGGGGCACGGGGCCAACGTCCTGACTTTC.

Comments on this clonotype: This sequence may be a read error, since a much larger clone differs from it by one base. The gene calls are TRBV28 and TRBJ2-5; a weak D match, TRBD1 (6 bases). CDR1 is MDHEN, CDR2 SYDVKM, per germline. This CDR3 contains 14 residues. CDR3 sequence: CAGSTGQHQETQYF. The CDR3 DNA reads TGTGCCGGCAGTACCGGACAGCACCAAGAGACCCAGTACTTC. The whole variable domain, filled in from reference TRBV28 and TRBJ2-5, reads DVKVTQSSRYLVKRTGEKVFLECVQDMDHENMFWYRQDPGLGLRLIYFSYDVKMKEKGDIPEGYSVSREKKERFSLILESASTNQTSMYLCAGSTGQHQETQYFGPGTRLLVL.

The J gene is TRBJ2-7, the V gene TRBV7-8; perhaps TRBD1 as D (5 bases). Germline CDR1 and CDR2: SGHVS and FQNEAQ. The CDR3 covers 15 residues. V was trimmed by 1 base and J by 0 bases, leaving 10 bases between them. The CDR3: CASSLVTGLSYEQYF. The CDR3 nucleotides read TGTGCCAGCAGCTTAGTAACAGGTCTCTCCTACGAGCAGTACTTC.

This clonotype showed up many times. CDR3 in amino acids: CASSVDDYEQYF. CDR3 nucleotides: TGTGCCAGCAGCGTAGACGACTACGAGCAGTACTTC. The chain uses TRBV9 and TRBJ2-7; D uncertain. CDR3 length: 12 amino acids. CDR1 SGDLS and CDR2 YYNGEE come from the germline V gene. With 0 bases removed from V and 3 bases from J, the gap between germline ends came to 4 bases.

This clonotype was observed a few times. The chain employs TRBV12-3 or TRBV12-4 and TRBJ2-4, with D possibly being TRBD1 (5 bases). The CDR3 extends over 15 amino acids. The V gene lost 3 bases and the J gene lost 0 bases, with 9 bases spanning the gap. The CDR3 reads CASSFRQLAKNIQYF. Written as DNA, the CDR3 is TGTGCCAGCAGTTTCCGACAGCTAGCCAAAAACATTCAGTACTTC.

In DNA form, the CDR3 reads TGCGCCAGCAGCTCTGACAGCGAACGTTACGAGCAGTACTTC. Translated: CASSSDSERYEQYF. The gene calls are TRBV5-1 and TRBJ2-7, with TRBD1 as a possible D gene (5 bases). CDR1 is SGHRS and CDR2 is YFSETQ in the germline V gene. The CDR3 contains 14 residues. Trimming pared 3 bases from V and 4 bases from J, leaving 14 bases between.